This T cell receptor beta chain is drawn from a study of blood T cell repertoires in COVID-19. The overall study: Specimens from acute and convalescent COVID-19 originated in the United States, Italy and Spain. Nucleic acid was either cDNA or gDNA, and it came from T cells, B-cell-depleted T cells, or PBMCs.

Authors' processing steps: Scientists estimated how many nucleated cells there were by amplifying reference gene primers. Sequencing was performed with immunoSEQ multiplex PCR; in TCRdb, only in-frame clones are kept and a portion is missing. V and J calls and clone size follow that table, whereas D and trimming were derived from the DNA. The sample has more than 95,000 clones; approximately 89% are singletons. This CDR3 spans 17 amino acids. The germline gives CDR1 MDHEN, CDR2 SYDVKM. V was clipped by 4 bases and J by 3 bases, with 21 bases between them. This sequence joins TRBV28 and TRBJ1-1, with a weak D call TRBD1 (5 bases). This receptor was identified in an elderly woman in a cohort sampled during active COVID-19. Sequenced input: peripheral blood. CDR3 bases: TGTGCCAGCAGTTCCATTTCGCAGGGTCTTTTGGACACTGAAGCTTTCTTT. Translated: CASSSISQGLLDTEAFF. The variable domain in full, completed from reference TRBV28 and TRBJ1-1, reads DVKVTQSSRYLVKRTGEKVFLECVQDMDHENMFWYRQDPGLGLRLIYFSYDVKMKEKGDIPEGYSVSREKKERFSLILESASTNQTSMYLCASSSISQGLLDTEAFFGQGTRLTVV.